The clone carrying this T cell receptor (beta chain) has a handful of counts. The data originate from a study of T-cell memory formation after mild COVID-19. TCRdb reanalysed the 5' RACE reads using MiXCR and keeps one entry per CDR3 protein. The sample has 270,000 or so distinct CDR3 sequences, about a sixth seen once. CDR3 length: 15 residues. Germline lookup yields CDR1 MNHEY and CDR2 SMNVEV (reference sequence). Trimming took off 3 bases at V and 0 bases at J, with 11 bases between the two ends. V and J are TRBV27 and TRBJ1-1; D not resolved. The specimen was PBMCs or a T cell subset sorted from them (not recorded which). The clonotype comes from a man younger than 30 who had mild COVID-19 (a few samples of this study predate the infection). Cell type and time point are not known. The CDR3 here is CASSFGRTMNTEAFF. The CDR3 bases are TGTGCCAGCAGTTTTGGACGGACCATGAACACTGAAGCTTTCTTT.